This T cell receptor (beta chain) emerged from a study of T-cell reconstitution after alpha-beta-depleted transplantation in children. During its preparation, the TCRbeta library received unique molecular identifiers. One entry per CDR3 protein results from TCRdb running MiXCR on the PCR reads. Of about 500,000 distinct CDR3 sequences listed, about 33% are singletons. This clonotype was seen a handful of times. CDR3 length: 14 residues. V lost 7 bases and J 0 bases, leaving 13 bases between the germline ends. CDR1 and CDR2 (germline): MNHNS, SASEGT. This chain connects TRBV6-1 to TRBJ2-7; tentatively, D is TRBD2 (6 bases). This material consisted of PBMCs from the stem cell graft donor, taken from the stem cell graft. This sequence was found in a human donor who donated a stem cell graft to a child with aplastic anemia. In DNA, the CDR3 is TGTGCCAGCATCGGTAGCGGTTACTCCTACGAGCAGTACTTC. Protein: CASIGSGYSYEQYF.